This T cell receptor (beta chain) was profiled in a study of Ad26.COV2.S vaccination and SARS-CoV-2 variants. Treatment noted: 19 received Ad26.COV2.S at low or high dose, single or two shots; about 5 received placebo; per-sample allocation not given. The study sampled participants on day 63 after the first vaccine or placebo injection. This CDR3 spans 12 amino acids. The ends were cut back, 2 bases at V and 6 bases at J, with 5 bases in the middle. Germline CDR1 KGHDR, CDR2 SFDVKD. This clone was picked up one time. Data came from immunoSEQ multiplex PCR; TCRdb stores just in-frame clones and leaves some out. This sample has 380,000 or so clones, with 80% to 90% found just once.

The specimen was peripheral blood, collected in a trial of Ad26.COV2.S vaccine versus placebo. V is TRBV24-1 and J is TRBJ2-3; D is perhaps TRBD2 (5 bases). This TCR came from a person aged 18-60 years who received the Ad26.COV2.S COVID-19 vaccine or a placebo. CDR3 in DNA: TGTGCCACCAGTGATTCTAGCGATACGCAGTATTTT. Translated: CATSDSSDTQYF.